This TCR beta chain was recovered during a study of T cells after yellow fever vaccination (dated by TCRdb to the late 2010s). With respect to the entire study: Staining for CD3, CD45RA, CCR7 and CD95 was used to sort memory subsets (EM, EMRA, CM and Tscm) on a BD FACS Aria III. Memory subsets were sorted on days 0, 15 and 45 and at 18 months following primary vaccination, and on days 0, 15 and 45 following the 30-year booster. Blood was collected at multiple timepoints before and after primary and secondary immunization, and bulk PBMC replicates and cell subsets were isolated. Bulk TCR alpha and beta repertoires were sequenced longitudinally to track T-cell clones before and after primary and booster YFV17D yellow fever vaccination. The SMART-Seq v4 Ultra Low Input RNA kit was used to prepare libraries from fractions with low cell numbers. The cohort comprised two healthy male donors, one aged 18 to 30 and one aged 30 to 39 years.

Reading the label with the study, this specimen's treatment or condition is: live attenuated yellow fever vaccine strain. A standard Ficoll-Paque protocol was used to isolate PBMCs from peripheral blood. For sorted memory subsets, RNA extraction was done with the RNeasy Micro Kit. The germline V gene gives CDR1 as ENHRY and CDR2 as SYGVKD. The CDR3, cysteine through phenylalanine, is 19 amino acids long. Only the CDR3 portion is preserved as DNA: 57 bases, with reading frame beginning at the first base. Compared with germline, V lacks 6 bases and J lacks 0 bases; bases without a gene match: 16. TCR cDNA was synthesized by 5'RACE template switching, through which a universal primer site and unique molecular identifiers were introduced. Priming of cDNA synthesis was performed from both the TCR alpha and TCR beta constant segments. Library amplification used two PCR steps, and the second PCR step added sample barcodes and sequencing adapters. Libraries were sequenced on Illumina HiSeq 2500 (2x100 bp) or NovaSeq (2x150 bp). Regarding the original processing steps: MIGEC was used to demultiplex reads and collapse the reads into UMI consensus sequences, and MiXCR was used for V(D)J alignment. Clonotypes responding to the vaccine were identified with edgeR on replicate PBMC samples, with the criteria of FDR below 0.01 and a log2 fold change above 5 up to day 15. Bulk clonotypes were assigned CD4 or CD8 identity according to which sequenced CD4 or CD8 repertoire held them at higher abundance. To estimate the distribution of each clone across memory phenotypes, clonotype frequencies in memory subsets were weighted by FACS-sorted cell numbers. The raw public reads went through TCRdb reprocessing: fastp at Q25, MiXCR clone calling, in-frame beta chains kept. Duplicate CDR3 protein sequences are folded into a single record with the most common DNA and genes. TCRdb, not the original authors, processed these V and J calls. This sample comprises 29,000 or so distinct CDR3 sequences, just under 6.5% of them detected only once. Clones ranked in the top ten supply more than 20% of the sample.

What the research found in general, with its limitations: Computational filtering was required because FACS-sorted repertoires could contain abundant contaminating clonotypes from the bulk population. The secondary T-cell response was found to be weaker but faster than the primary response, with a peak reached on day 5 rather than on day 15. Only a couple of donors were included in the study, so the extent to which the findings can be generalized is limited. A small share of clonotypes occurred in both CD4 and CD8 compartments, likely arising from convergent recombination. Most clones expanded after primary vaccination (around 96% of CD4 and around nine tenths of CD8) were re-detected after the booster, suggesting that broad memory maintenance occurred. In the sorted memory subsets on day 0, nearly all vaccine-responding clonotypes were below the level of detection.

This clonotype has just a few counts. No base qualities exist here, and no much larger clone lies one base off it. This specimen was PBMCs, either bulk or a sorted T-cell subset (CD4+, CD8+, memory, or dextramer-sorted; not recorded which), taken on the day of the yellow fever booster vaccination. This receptor was taken from a man aged 30 to 45 who received the YFV17D yellow fever vaccine. The chain joins TRBV10-3 to TRBJ2-1, with 8 bases in between that match TRBD2. CDR3 region: CAIREGPKLAVSSYNEQFF. The DNA sequence is TGTGCCATCAGGGAGGGACCGAAACTAGCGGTTAGCTCCTACAATGAGCAGTTCTTC.